The clone carrying this TCR beta chain has a count of ten or more. Its antigen is not known. This entry is derived from a study of T cells in Graves' hyperthyroidism and ophthalmopathy. The source material, RNA transcripts, was used to amplify TCR beta CDR3 regions. HTBI primers were the set used in a first-round RT-PCR of the TCR CDR3. TCRdb recomputed calls from the multiplex PCR reads with MiXCR, one row per CDR3 protein. The sample has around 400,000 distinct CDR3 sequences; 13% are singletons. The J segment lost 3 bases and the V segment lost 3 bases, leaving 13 bases of the junction unmatched. The germline CDR1 and CDR2 sequences are LGHDT and YNNKEL (reference sequence). The CDR3 is 18 amino acids. Hyperthyroidism in the patients, aged 18 to 65, was newly diagnosed and under 2 months in duration. Fresh peripheral blood, 7.5 to 10 ml of it, supplied the PBMCs. Study-wide points: Separation of ophthalmopathy from stable hyperthyroidism was achieved by a 13 V-J model.

The sample comprised blood. The origin of this receptor is a woman aged 18-30 years with Graves' hyperthyroidism. J is TRBJ2-3 and V is TRBV3-1; 9 bases line up with TRBD2. The CDR3: CASSQGLPRLAVTDTQYF. The CDR3 DNA reads as TGTGCCAGCAGCCAGGGCCTTCCCAGACTAGCGGTGACAGATACGCAGTATTTT.